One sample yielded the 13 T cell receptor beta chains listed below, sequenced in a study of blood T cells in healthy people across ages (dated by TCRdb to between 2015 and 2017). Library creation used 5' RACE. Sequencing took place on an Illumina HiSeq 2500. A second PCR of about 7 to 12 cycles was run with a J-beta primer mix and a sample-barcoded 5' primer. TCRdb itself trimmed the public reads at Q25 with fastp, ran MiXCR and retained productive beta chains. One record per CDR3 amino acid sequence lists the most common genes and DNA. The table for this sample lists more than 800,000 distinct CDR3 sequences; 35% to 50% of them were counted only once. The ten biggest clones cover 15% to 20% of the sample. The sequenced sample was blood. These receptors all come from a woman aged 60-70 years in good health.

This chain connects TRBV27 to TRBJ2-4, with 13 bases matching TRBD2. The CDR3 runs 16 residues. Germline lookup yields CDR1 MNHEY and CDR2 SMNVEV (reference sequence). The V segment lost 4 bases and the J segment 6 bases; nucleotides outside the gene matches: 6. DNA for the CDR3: TGTGCCAGCAGTTCCTGGACTAGCGGGAGCCGAAACATTCAGTACTTC. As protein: CASSSWTSGSRNIQYF.

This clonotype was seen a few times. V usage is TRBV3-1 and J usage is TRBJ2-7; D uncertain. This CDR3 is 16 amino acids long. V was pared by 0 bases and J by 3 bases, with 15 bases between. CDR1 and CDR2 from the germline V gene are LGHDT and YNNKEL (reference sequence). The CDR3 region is CASSQEARTPFYEQYF. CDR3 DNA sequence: TGTGCCAGCAGCCAAGAAGCTAGAACACCCTTCTACGAGCAGTACTTC.

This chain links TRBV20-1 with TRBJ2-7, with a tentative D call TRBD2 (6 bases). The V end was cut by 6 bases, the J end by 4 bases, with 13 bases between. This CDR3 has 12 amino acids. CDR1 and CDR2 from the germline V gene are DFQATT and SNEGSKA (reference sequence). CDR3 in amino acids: CSAWDWKYEQYF. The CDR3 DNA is TGCAGTGCCTGGGACTGGAAATACGAGCAGTACTTC.

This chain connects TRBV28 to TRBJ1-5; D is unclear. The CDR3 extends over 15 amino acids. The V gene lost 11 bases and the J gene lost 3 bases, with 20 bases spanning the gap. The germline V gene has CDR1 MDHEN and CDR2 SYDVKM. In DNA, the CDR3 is TGTGCCGCGCGGGCCAACACTCACCCCAATCAGCCCCAGCATTTT. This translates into CAARANTHPNQPQHF.

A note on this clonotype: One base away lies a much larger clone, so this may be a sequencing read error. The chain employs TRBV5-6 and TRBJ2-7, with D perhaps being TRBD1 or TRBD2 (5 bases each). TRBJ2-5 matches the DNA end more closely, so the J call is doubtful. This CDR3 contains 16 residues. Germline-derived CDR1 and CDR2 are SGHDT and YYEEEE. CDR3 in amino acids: CASSLEKTGTKETQYF. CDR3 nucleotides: TGTGCCAGCAGCTTGGAGAAAACCGGGACCAAAGAGACCCAGTACTTC.

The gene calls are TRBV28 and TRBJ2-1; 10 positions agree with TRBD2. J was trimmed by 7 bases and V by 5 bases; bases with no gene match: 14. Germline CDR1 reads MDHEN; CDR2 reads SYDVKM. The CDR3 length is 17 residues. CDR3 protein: CASSQIAGGPIPNEQFF. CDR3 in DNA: TGTGCCAGCAGTCAGATAGCGGGAGGCCCGATCCCTAATGAGCAGTTCTTC.

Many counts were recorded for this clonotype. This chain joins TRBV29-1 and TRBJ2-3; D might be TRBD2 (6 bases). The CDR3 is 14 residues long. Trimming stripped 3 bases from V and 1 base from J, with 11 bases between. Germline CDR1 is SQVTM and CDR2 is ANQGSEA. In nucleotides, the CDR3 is TGCAGCGTTGAGCGCGGGACGGGCACAGATACGCAGTATTTT. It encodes CSVERGTGTDTQYF.

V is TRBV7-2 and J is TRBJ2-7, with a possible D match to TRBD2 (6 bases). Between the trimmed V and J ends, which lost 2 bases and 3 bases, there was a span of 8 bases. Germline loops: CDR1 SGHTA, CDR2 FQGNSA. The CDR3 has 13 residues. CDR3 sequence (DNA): TGTGCCAGCAGCTTACCGGGGGTCTACGAGCAGTACTTC. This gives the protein CASSLPGVYEQYF.

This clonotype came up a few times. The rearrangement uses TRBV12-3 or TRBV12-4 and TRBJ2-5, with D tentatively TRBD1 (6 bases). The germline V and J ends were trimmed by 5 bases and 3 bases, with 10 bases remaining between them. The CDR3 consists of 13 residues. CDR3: CASSVGAKETQYF. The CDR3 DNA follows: TGTGCCAGCAGTGTGGGGGCTAAAGAGACCCAGTACTTC.

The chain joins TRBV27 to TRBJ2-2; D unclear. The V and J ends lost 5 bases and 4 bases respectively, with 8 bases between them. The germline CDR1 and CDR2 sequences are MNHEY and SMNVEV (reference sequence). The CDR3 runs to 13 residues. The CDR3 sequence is CASSPGLTGELFF. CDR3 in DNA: TGTGCCAGCAGTCCCGGTCTCACCGGGGAGCTGTTTTTT.

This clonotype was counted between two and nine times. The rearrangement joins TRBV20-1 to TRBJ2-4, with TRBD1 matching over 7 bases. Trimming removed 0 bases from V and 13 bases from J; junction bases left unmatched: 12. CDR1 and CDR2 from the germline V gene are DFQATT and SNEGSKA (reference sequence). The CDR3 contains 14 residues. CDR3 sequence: CSARDRNRGREQYF. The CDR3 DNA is TGCAGTGCTAGAGATAGGAACAGGGGAAGAGAGCAGTACTTC.

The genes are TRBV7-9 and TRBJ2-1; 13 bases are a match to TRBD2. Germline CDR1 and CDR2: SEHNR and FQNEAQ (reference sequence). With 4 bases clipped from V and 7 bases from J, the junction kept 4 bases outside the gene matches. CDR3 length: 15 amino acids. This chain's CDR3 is CASSYLGLAGNEQFF. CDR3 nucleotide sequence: TGTGCCAGCAGCTACCTGGGACTAGCGGGGAATGAGCAGTTCTTC. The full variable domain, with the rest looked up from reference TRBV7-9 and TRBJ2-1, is DTGVSQNPRHKITKRGQNVTFRCDPISEHNRLYWYRQTLGQGPEFLTYFQNEAQLEKSRLLSDRFSAERPKGSFSTLEIQRTEQGDSAMYLCASSYLGLAGNEQFFGPGTRLTVL.

The CDR3 reads CASRAGEGYGYTF. The CDR3 DNA sequence: TGCGCCAGCAGGGCAGGGGAGGGATATGGCTACACCTTC. The rearrangement uses TRBV5-1 and TRBJ1-2; D possibly corresponds to TRBD1 (6 bases). The CDR3 length is 13 residues. The V gene lost 5 bases and the J gene lost 5 bases, with 13 bases spanning the gap. In germline, CDR1 is SGHRS, CDR2 YFSETQ. The variable domain in full, completed from reference TRBV5-1 and TRBJ1-2, reads KAGVTQTPRYLIKTRGQQVTLSCSPISGHRSVSWYQQTPGQGLQFLFEYFSETQRNKGNFPGRFSGRQFSNSRSEMNVSTLELGDSALYLCASRAGEGYGYTFGSGTRLTVV.